Listed here are 27 T cell receptor beta chains from one sample, sequenced in a study of blood T cell repertoires in COVID-19. Clones were read by immunoSEQ multiplex PCR, and TCRdb kept only the in-frame ones, dropping some. The sample lists approximately 220,000 clones, 80% to 85% occurring once. The sequencing sample was made of peripheral blood. The receptors were sampled from a man in his forties or fifties with acute or convalescent COVID-19.

This clone turned up a few times. The rearrangement links TRBV5-4 to TRBJ2-7, with 10 bases aligning to TRBD1. In germline, CDR1 is SGHNT, CDR2 YYREEE (reference sequence). V gave up 2 bases and J gave up 7 bases; unmatched junction bases: 9. This CDR3 contains 15 residues. The CDR3 DNA sequence: TGTGCCAGCAGCTTTCAGGGGACAGGGGCGGGAGAGCAGTACTTC. Its translation is CASSFQGTGAGEQYF. Complete variable domain (other parts from reference TRBV5-4 and TRBJ2-7): ETGVTQSPTHLIKTRGQQVTLRCSSQSGHNTVSWYQQALGQGPQFIFQYYREEENGRGNFPPRFSGLQFPNYSSELNVNALELDDSALYLCASSFQGTGAGEQYFGPGTRLTVT.

The genes are TRBV9 and TRBJ2-1; 8 bases fit TRBD2. V lost 0 bases, J lost 3 bases, and 8 bases stayed unmatched. Germline V CDR1 and CDR2: SGDLS, YYNGEE. The CDR3 runs to 17 residues. In DNA form, the CDR3 reads TGTGCCAGCAGCGTAGCTCTGGCGGGAGGCGGCTACAATGAGCAGTTCTTC. It translates to CASSVALAGGGYNEQFF.

This rearrangement joins TRBV7-9 to TRBJ1-2; D gene ambiguous. Trimming took off 0 bases at V and 4 bases at J, with 6 bases between the two ends. Looked up from germline, CDR1 is SEHNR and CDR2 is FQNEAQ (reference sequence). This CDR3 contains 13 residues. Here the CDR3 reads CASSLASLYGYTF. The CDR3 DNA reads TGTGCCAGCAGCTTAGCTTCCCTCTATGGCTACACCTTC.

The CDR3 region is CAEKTGDGYTF. CDR3 nucleotides: TGTGCCGAAAAGACAGGGGACGGCTACACCTTC. This chain connects TRBV30 to TRBJ1-2, with 8 bases that match TRBD1. With 8 bases clipped from V and 8 bases from J, the junction kept 7 bases outside the gene matches. Germline assignment: CDR1 GTSNPN and CDR2 SVGIG (reference sequence). The CDR3 runs to 11 residues.

A single count supports this clone. This sequence joins TRBV25-1 and TRBJ1-2; D is perhaps TRBD1 (5 bases). Germline CDR1 reads MGHDK; CDR2 reads SYGVNS. Trimming removed 7 bases at V and 0 bases at J, with 9 bases between. The length of the CDR3 is 13 residues. The CDR3 protein is CASNDRTNYGYTF. CDR3 DNA sequence: TGTGCCAGCAACGACAGAACTAACTATGGCTACACCTTC.

The V call is TRBV6-5, the J call TRBJ1-1, with 7 nucleotides matching TRBD1. This CDR3 comprises 15 residues. Trimming cost V 1 base and J 4 bases; bases outside gene matches: 6. Germline V gene sequence: CDR1 MNHEY, CDR2 SVGAGI. CDR3 sequence (DNA): TGTGCCAGCAGTTACTTAACTGACAGGGTCACTGAAGCTTTCTTT. It specifies CASSYLTDRVTEAFF.

J is TRBJ2-1 and V is TRBV5-4; a possible D gene is TRBD2 (5 bases). Trimming stripped 9 bases from V and 4 bases from J, with 20 bases between. Germline V lookup: CDR1 SGHNT, CDR2 YYREEE (reference sequence). The CDR3 consists of 15 residues. In nucleotides, the CDR3 is TGTGCCACCCGGCCGGGTCGGGGTGTTTACAATGAGCAGTTCTTC. Translation: CATRPGRGVYNEQFF.

This chain links TRBV28 with TRBJ2-3, with TRBD1 identical over 8 bases. Germline V gene lookup returns CDR1 MDHEN and CDR2 SYDVKM. V lost 5 bases to trimming and J lost 9 bases; unmatched junction nucleotides: 16. This CDR3 contains 16 residues. The CDR3 nucleotides are TGTGCCAGCAGTCCCCAGACAGGGGCTAGGGTGGGGACGCAGTATTTT. Protein sequence: CASSPQTGARVGTQYF.

The chain links TRBV2 to TRBJ1-1; no firm D call. The CDR3 loop spans 14 amino acids. The ends were cut back, 5 bases at V and 7 bases at J, with 17 bases in the middle. Germline CDR1 SNHLY, CDR2 FYNNEI. Written as DNA, the CDR3 is TGTGCCAGCAGTCCGGGGATCACAAGGGATGAAGCTTTCTTT. Translating it yields CASSPGITRDEAFF.

V is TRBV27 and J is TRBJ2-2, with 10 bases identical to TRBD2. V lost 5 bases and J lost 3; bases outside the gene matches: 9. CDR1 MNHEY and CDR2 SMNVEV come from the germline V gene (reference sequence). This CDR3 comprises 17 residues. The CDR3 DNA sequence: TGTGCCAGCAGTCTAACCGGACTAGCGGCAGACACCGGGGAGCTGTTTTTT. Its translation is CASSLTGLAADTGELFF.

J is TRBJ2-7 and V is TRBV15; 7 nucleotides agree with TRBD2. Germline lookup yields CDR1 LNHNV and CDR2 YYDKDF (reference sequence). The CDR3 is made up of 15 amino acids. The V gene end was trimmed by 0 bases and the J gene end by 3 bases; junction bases not matched to a gene: 5. Here the CDR3 reads CATSREASGYYEQYF. CDR3 bases: TGTGCCACCAGCAGAGAGGCTAGCGGTTACTACGAGCAGTACTTC.

This clone was observed many times. The chain is built from TRBV19 and TRBJ1-1; perhaps TRBD1 as D (5 bases). The V end lost 5 bases, the J end lost 6 bases, and 10 bases lay between the germline ends. The CDR3 is 12 amino acids. Germline CDR1 reads LNHDA; CDR2 reads SQIVND (reference sequence). This CDR3 is CASSRQLSEAFF. The CDR3 DNA reads TGTGCCAGTAGTCGACAGCTGTCTGAAGCTTTCTTT. The full variable domain, completed using reference TRBV19 and TRBJ1-1, is DGGITQSPKYLFRKEGQNVTLSCEQNLNHDAMYWYRQDPGQGLRLIYYSQIVNDFQKGDIAEGYSVSREKKESFPLTVTSAQKNPTAFYLCASSRQLSEAFFGQGTRLTVV.

This rearrangement joins TRBV6-5 to TRBJ2-7; 7 nucleotides match TRBD2. The CDR3 is made up of 13 amino acids. The V segment lost 7 bases and the J segment 3 bases; nucleotides outside the gene matches: 6. Germline values: CDR1 MNHEY, CDR2 SVGAGI. The CDR3 reads CASTDGGGYEQYF. The CDR3 nucleotides are TGTGCCAGCACGGATGGGGGGGGCTACGAGCAGTACTTC.

The chain is built from TRBV19 and TRBJ2-1; 9 nucleotides match TRBD2. CDR3 length equals 17 residues. The germline V gene has CDR1 LNHDA and CDR2 SQIVND (reference sequence). J was trimmed by 5 bases and V by 4 bases; bases with no gene match: 12. The CDR3 bases are TGTGCCAGTAGTAGGGATGGCGGGAGGGCCCTCAACAATGAGCAGTTCTTC. The encoded protein is CASSRDGGRALNNEQFF.

The CDR3 spells CASSVLRGGVSYEQYF. The CDR3 bases are TGTGCCAGCAGTGTACTCCGTGGAGGGGTCTCCTACGAGCAGTACTTC. The J gene is TRBJ2-7, the V gene TRBV27; weak D call: TRBD2 (6 bases). Trimming shortened V by 5 bases and J by 0 bases, and 17 bases separated the two germline ends. This CDR3 is 16 amino acids long. CDR1 is MNHEY and CDR2 is SMNVEV in the germline V gene (reference sequence).

The genes are TRBV5-1 and TRBJ2-1; 8 bases are shared with TRBD2. Trimming cost V 2 bases and J 3 bases; bases outside gene matches: 4. This CDR3 region has 15 residues. Germline V gene sequence: CDR1 SGHRS, CDR2 YFSETQ. The CDR3 DNA sequence: TGCGCCAGCAGCTTAACGGGAGGGGACTACAATGAGCAGTTCTTC. As protein: CASSLTGGDYNEQFF.

The V call is TRBV2, the J call TRBJ1-1; D is possibly TRBD1 (5 bases). Germline lookup yields CDR1 SNHLY and CDR2 FYNNEI. The CDR3 is 11 residues long. The V end lost 8 bases, the J end lost 6 bases, and 10 bases lay between the germline ends. The CDR3: CASRWGAEAFF. The CDR3 DNA reads as TGTGCCAGCCGATGGGGGGCTGAAGCTTTCTTT.

The chain joins TRBV29-1 to TRBJ1-1; 12 bases agree with TRBD1. The CDR3 loop spans 11 amino acids. The V segment lost 7 bases and the J segment 11 bases; nucleotides outside the gene matches: 5. The germline V gene encodes CDR1 SQVTM and CDR2 ANQGSEA. The DNA for the CDR3 is TGCAGCGGGGACAGGGGGCGTGAGGCTTTCTTT. It codes for CSGDRGREAFF.

The CDR3: CASSAPSGRQNTEAFF. The CDR3 coding sequence is TGTGCCAGCAGCGCCCCCTCAGGGCGTCAGAACACTGAAGCTTTCTTT. The V gene is TRBV9, the J gene TRBJ1-1; TRBD1 is a possible D gene (5 bases). The CDR3 spans 16 residues. Looked up from germline, CDR1 is SGDLS and CDR2 is YYNGEE. The ends were cut back, 3 bases at V and 1 base at J, with 16 bases in the middle. The complete variable domain, with remaining parts taken from reference TRBV9 and TRBJ1-1, reads DSGVTQTPKHLITATGQRVTLRCSPRSGDLSVYWYQQSLDQGLQFLIQYYNGEERAKGNILERFSAQQFPDLHSELNLSSLELGDSALYFCASSAPSGRQNTEAFFGQGTRLTVV.

The chain recombines TRBV4-1 with TRBJ1-6; D not certain. The CDR3 is 16 amino acids. Germline CDR1 and CDR2: MGHRA and YSYEKL. V was pared by 5 bases and J by 8 bases, with 19 bases between. CDR3 region: CASSDSRRDGDSPLHF. For the CDR3, the DNA is TGCGCCAGCAGCGATAGCAGGAGGGATGGTGATTCACCCCTCCACTTT.

The rearrangement links TRBV27 to TRBJ1-2; tentatively, D is TRBD1 (6 bases). The CDR3 loop spans 13 amino acids. Per germline, CDR1 MNHEY and CDR2 SMNVEV (reference sequence). V was cut by 5 bases and J by 4 bases, with 11 bases left in between. In nucleotides, the CDR3 is TGTGCCAGCAGTCCCCAGGGGACCTATGGCTACACCTTC. Translating it yields CASSPQGTYGYTF.

The chain has TRBV15 and TRBJ2-7, with a weak D call TRBD1 (6 bases). Trimming took off 3 bases at V and 1 base at J, with 10 bases between the two ends. This CDR3 has 14 amino acids. Per the germline V gene, CDR1 is LNHNV and CDR2 is YYDKDF (reference sequence). CDR3: CATSSADRSYEQYF. CDR3 DNA sequence: TGTGCCACCAGCAGCGCGGACAGATCCTACGAGCAGTACTTC.

CDR3 sequence: CATAQGDTQYF. The CDR3, as DNA: TGTGCCACAGCACAGGGAGATACGCAGTATTTT. The chain is built from TRBV24-1 and TRBJ2-3; possibly TRBD1 for D (6 bases). Germline loops: CDR1 KGHDR, CDR2 SFDVKD. Trimming shortened V by 10 bases and J by 5 bases, and 9 bases separated the two germline ends. The CDR3 runs 11 residues.

The rearrangement links TRBV9 to TRBJ2-1; the match to TRBD2 covers 7 bases. The CDR3 has 16 residues. Trimming took 4 bases from V and 0 from J; bases not matched to a gene: 7. Germline assignment: CDR1 SGDLS and CDR2 YYNGEE. The CDR3, as DNA: TGTGCCAGCAGCCAAGGGAGGGGTCTCTCCTACAATGAGCAGTTCTTC. It yields the protein CASSQGRGLSYNEQFF.

The chain recombines TRBV20-1 with TRBJ1-2; D call uncertain. This CDR3 comprises 11 residues. Trimming left V 3 bases short and J 8 bases short, with 10 bases between. Germline V CDR1 and CDR2: DFQATT, SNEGSKA (reference sequence). The chain's CDR3 is CSASSARGYTF. CDR3 sequence (DNA): TGCAGTGCTAGCAGTGCTAGGGGCTACACCTTC.

This chain connects TRBV11-2 to TRBJ2-7; D is unclear. Germline CDR1 is SGHAT and CDR2 is FQNNGV. The CDR3 runs 12 residues. Trimming took off 4 bases at V and 2 bases at J, with 6 bases between the two ends. The CDR3 DNA reads TGTGCCAGCAGCTCCGACACCTACGAGCAGTACTTC. Residues: CASSSDTYEQYF. The whole variable domain, remainder taken from reference TRBV11-2 and TRBJ2-7, is EAGVAQSPRYKIIEKRQSVAFWCNPISGHATLYWYQQILGQGPKLLIQFQNNGVVDDSQLPKDRFSAERLKGVDSTLKIQPAKLEDSAVYLCASSSDTYEQYFGPGTRLTVT.

The J gene is TRBJ2-1, the V gene TRBV19; 8 nucleotides match TRBD1. V gave up 7 bases and J gave up 2 bases; unmatched junction bases: 4. CDR1 is LNHDA and CDR2 is SQIVND in the germline V gene (reference sequence). The CDR3 has 14 amino acids. The CDR3 here is CASNYRGAYNEQFF. In nucleotides, the CDR3 is TGTGCCAGTAATTACAGGGGGGCCTACAATGAGCAGTTCTTC. Filled out from reference TRBV19 and TRBJ2-1, the complete variable domain reads DGGITQSPKYLFRKEGQNVTLSCEQNLNHDAMYWYRQDPGQGLRLIYYSQIVNDFQKGDIAEGYSVSREKKESFPLTVTSAQKNPTAFYLCASNYRGAYNEQFFGPGTRLTVL.